Below, 14 T cell receptor beta chains from the same sample are listed, as sequenced in a study of control samples from healthy donors and cancer patients. Libraries were prepared by immunoSEQ multiplex PCR; TCRdb keeps only in-frame clonotypes and omits some of them. The table includes about 35,000 clones, approximately 93% detected once. The specimen was PBMCs. The source of these receptors is a man between 40 and 49 years old with colorectal cancer.

The chain employs TRBV6-1 and TRBJ1-2; 9 positions agree with TRBD1. V lost 3 bases and J lost 4; bases outside the gene matches: 3. This CDR3 contains 14 residues. Germline values: CDR1 MNHNS, CDR2 SASEGT. The CDR3 region has the DNA TGTGCCAGCAGTGATCCGGGACAGGGCTATGGCTACACCTTC. Amino acids: CASSDPGQGYGYTF.

J is TRBJ1-5 and V is TRBV6-5, with TRBD1 matching over 8 bases. The CDR3 contains 14 residues. Germline V gene sequence: CDR1 MNHEY, CDR2 SVGAGI. With 4 bases clipped from V and 2 bases from J, the junction kept 1 base outside the gene matches. CDR3 amino acids: CASSSGQGNQPQHF. For the CDR3, the DNA is TGTGCCAGCAGTTCGGGACAGGGCAATCAGCCCCAGCATTTT.

The chain carries TRBV7-9 and TRBJ2-7; D might be TRBD1 (5 bases). CDR1 and CDR2 from the germline V gene are SEHNR and FQNEAQ (reference sequence). The CDR3 contains 14 residues. V lost 1 base to trimming and J lost 5 bases, with 12 bases between them. In DNA, the CDR3 is TGTGCCAGCAGCTTAGAGACAGCAAGGAACGAGCAGTACTTC. It codes for CASSLETARNEQYF.

This clone has a single count. The chain's CDR3 is CASSPQDNYGYTF. Written as DNA, the CDR3 is TGTGCCAGCAGCCCACAGGATAACTATGGCTACACCTTC. The genes are TRBV9 and TRBJ1-2; tentative D call: TRBD1 (5 bases). This CDR3 spans 13 amino acids. V lost 4 bases and J lost 1, with 8 bases in between. Germline CDR1 reads SGDLS; CDR2 reads YYNGEE.

This clone was seen a few times. The J gene is TRBJ2-2, the V gene TRBV7-2; TRBD2 matches 8 bases. Trimming at V came to 7 bases and at J to 3 bases, leaving 7 bases not matched to a gene. The CDR3 has 15 amino acids. Germline loops: CDR1 SGHTA, CDR2 FQGNSA. CDR3 in DNA: TGTGCCAGCAAGCGCGGGGGGCTACACACCGGGGAGCTGTTTTTT. This encodes CASKRGGLHTGELFF.

J is TRBJ2-1 and V is TRBV7-9, with 11 nucleotides matching TRBD2. Germline V gene sequence: CDR1 SEHNR, CDR2 FQNEAQ (reference sequence). CDR3 length: 15 residues. J gave up 3 bases and V 4 bases, and 2 bases lay outside the gene matches. CDR3 sequence: CASSSGLADYNEQFF. As DNA, the CDR3 is TGTGCCAGCAGCTCGGGACTAGCGGACTACAATGAGCAGTTCTTC.

The chain is built from TRBV7-2 and TRBJ1-1; D gene unclear. The V gene's germline CDR1 is SGHTA and CDR2 FQGNSA. This CDR3 contains 12 residues. The V end lost 5 bases, the J end lost 7 bases, and 11 bases lay between the germline ends. Here the CDR3 reads CASSRVGREAFF. The CDR3 DNA sequence: TGTGCCAGCAGCCGTGTCGGACGTGAAGCTTTCTTT.

The rearrangement joins TRBV21-1 to TRBJ1-6; the D call of TRBD1 is as the table states it, not checked on the DNA. TRBV21-1 is annotated as a pseudogene. CDR3 length: 16 amino acids. The CDR3 sequence is CASRTGQGLLNSPLHF. CDR3 nucleotide sequence: TGTGCCAGCAGAACGGGACAGGGTCTACTTAATTCACCCCTCCACTTT.

The genes are TRBV9 and TRBJ1-2; D uncertain. The CDR3 totals 15 residues. Germline values: CDR1 SGDLS, CDR2 YYNGEE. The germline V and J ends were trimmed by 0 bases and 5 bases, with 14 bases remaining between them. CDR3 sequence (DNA): TGTGCCAGCAGCGTAGATCGGGCCAGCATTTATGGCTACACCTTC. It is translated as CASSVDRASIYGYTF. Full variable domain (missing parts from reference TRBV9 and TRBJ1-2): DSGVTQTPKHLITATGQRVTLRCSPRSGDLSVYWYQQSLDQGLQFLIQYYNGEERAKGNILERFSAQQFPDLHSELNLSSLELGDSALYFCASSVDRASIYGYTFGSGTRLTVV.

V gene TRBV11-1 combines with J gene TRBJ2-7, with 7 bases that match TRBD2. The ends lost 3 bases at V and 2 bases at J; junction bases unmatched: 7. This CDR3 region has 15 residues. The germline CDR1 and CDR2 sequences are SGHAT and FQDESV (reference sequence). CDR3 loop: CASSFASGHTYEQYF. The CDR3 DNA sequence: TGTGCCAGCAGCTTCGCTAGCGGTCATACCTACGAGCAGTACTTC.

This sequence joins TRBV11-2 and TRBJ2-1; the D gene is possibly TRBD2 (5 bases). Trimming stripped 0 bases from V and 8 bases from J, with 11 bases between. This CDR3 contains 14 residues. Germline values: CDR1 SGHAT, CDR2 FQNNGV. The CDR3 spells CASSLDSGIDEQFF. The CDR3 coding sequence is TGTGCCAGCAGCTTAGATTCGGGGATCGATGAGCAGTTCTTC. Together with reference TRBV11-2 and TRBJ2-1, the CDR3 gives the full variable domain: EAGVAQSPRYKIIEKRQSVAFWCNPISGHATLYWYQQILGQGPKLLIQFQNNGVVDDSQLPKDRFSAERLKGVDSTLKIQPAKLEDSAVYLCASSLDSGIDEQFFGPGTRLTVL.

The V call is TRBV6-2 or TRBV6-3, the J call TRBJ2-5; D tentatively reads TRBD1 or TRBD2 (5 bases each). Trimming removed 5 bases from V and 4 bases from J, with 23 bases in between. The CDR3 contains 17 residues. Germline V gene sequence: CDR1 MNHEY, CDR2 SVGEGT. This chain's CDR3 is CASSLTLRDGGGETQYF. In DNA form, the CDR3 reads TGTGCCAGCAGTCTTACCCTCCGGGACGGCGGAGGAGAGACCCAGTACTTC.

The chain carries TRBV6-2 or TRBV6-3 and TRBJ2-5, with 8 nucleotides matching TRBD2. With 6 bases clipped from V and 4 bases from J, the junction kept 7 bases outside the gene matches. The CDR3 consists of 14 residues. Per the germline V gene, CDR1 is MNHEY and CDR2 is SVGEGT. CDR3 nucleotides: TGTGCCAGCAGCATGTCGGGGGGGCTAGAGACCCAGTACTTC. Translated, it gives CASSMSGGLETQYF.

The rearrangement uses TRBV25-1 and TRBJ2-7; D call uncertain. CDR1 and CDR2 from the germline V gene are MGHDK and SYGVNS. The V and J ends lost 6 bases and 2 bases respectively, with 11 bases between them. The CDR3 is 13 amino acids. CDR3 DNA sequence: TGTGCCAGCAGCGGCCGCCCAACCTACGAGCAGTACTTC. It is translated as CASSGRPTYEQYF.